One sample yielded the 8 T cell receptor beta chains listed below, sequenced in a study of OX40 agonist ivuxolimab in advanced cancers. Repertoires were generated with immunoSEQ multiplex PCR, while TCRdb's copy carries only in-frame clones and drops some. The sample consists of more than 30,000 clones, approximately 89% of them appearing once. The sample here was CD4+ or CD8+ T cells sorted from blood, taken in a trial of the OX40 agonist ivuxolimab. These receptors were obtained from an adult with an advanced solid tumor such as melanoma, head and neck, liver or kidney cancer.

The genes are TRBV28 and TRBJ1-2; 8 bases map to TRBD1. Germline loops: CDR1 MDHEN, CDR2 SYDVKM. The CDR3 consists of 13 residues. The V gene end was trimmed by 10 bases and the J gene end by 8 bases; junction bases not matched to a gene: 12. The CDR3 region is CATPGQGLWGYTF. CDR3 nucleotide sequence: TGTGCCACCCCAGGACAGGGCCTTTGGGGCTACACCTTC.

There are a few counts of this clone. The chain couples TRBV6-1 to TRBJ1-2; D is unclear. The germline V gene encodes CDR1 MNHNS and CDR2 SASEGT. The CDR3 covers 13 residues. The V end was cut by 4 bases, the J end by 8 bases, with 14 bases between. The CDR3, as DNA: TGTGCCAGCAGTGTTGGCCAGAACAGCGGCTACACCTTC. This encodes CASSVGQNSGYTF.

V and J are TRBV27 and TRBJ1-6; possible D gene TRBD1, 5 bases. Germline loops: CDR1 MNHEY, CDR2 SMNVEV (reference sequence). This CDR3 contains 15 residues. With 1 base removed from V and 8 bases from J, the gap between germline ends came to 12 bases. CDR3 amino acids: CASSLLGRDDSPLHF. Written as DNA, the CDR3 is TGTGCCAGCAGTTTATTGGGCAGGGACGATTCACCCCTCCACTTT.

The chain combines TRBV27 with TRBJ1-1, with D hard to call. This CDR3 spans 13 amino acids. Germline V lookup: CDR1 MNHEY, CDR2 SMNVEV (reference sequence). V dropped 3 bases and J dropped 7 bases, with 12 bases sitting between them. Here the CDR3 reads CASSFKIGREAFF. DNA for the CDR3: TGTGCCAGCAGTTTTAAGATAGGACGTGAAGCTTTCTTT.

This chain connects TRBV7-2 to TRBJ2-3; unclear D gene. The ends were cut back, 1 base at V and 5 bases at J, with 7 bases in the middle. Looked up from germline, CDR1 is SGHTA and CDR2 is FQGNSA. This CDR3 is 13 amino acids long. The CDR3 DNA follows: TGTGCCAGCAGCTTAGGTGTGGGAGATACGCAGTATTTT. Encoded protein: CASSLGVGDTQYF. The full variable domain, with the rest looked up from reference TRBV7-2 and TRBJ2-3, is GAGVSQSPSNKVTEKGKDVELRCDPISGHTALYWYRQSLGQGLEFLIYFQGNSAPDKSGLPSDRFSAERTGGSVSTLTIQRTQQEDSAVYLCASSLGVGDTQYFGPGTRLTVL.

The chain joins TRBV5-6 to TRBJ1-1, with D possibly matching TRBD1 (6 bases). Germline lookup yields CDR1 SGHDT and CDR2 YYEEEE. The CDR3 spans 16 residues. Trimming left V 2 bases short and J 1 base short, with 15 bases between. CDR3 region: CASSFAGGMGNTEAFF. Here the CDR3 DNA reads TGTGCCAGCAGCTTCGCGGGGGGCATGGGGAACACTGAAGCTTTCTTT.

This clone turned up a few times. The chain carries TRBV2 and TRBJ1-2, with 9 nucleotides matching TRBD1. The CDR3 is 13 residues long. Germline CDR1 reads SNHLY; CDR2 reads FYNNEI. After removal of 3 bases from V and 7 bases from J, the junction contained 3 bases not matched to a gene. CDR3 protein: CASSEVGQGGYTF. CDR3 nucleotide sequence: TGTGCCAGCAGTGAGGTGGGACAGGGTGGCTACACCTTC. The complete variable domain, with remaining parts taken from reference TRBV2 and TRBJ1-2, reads EPEVTQTPSHQVTQMGQEVILRCVPISNHLYFYWYRQILGQKVEFLVSFYNNEISEKSEIFDDQFSVERPDGSNFTLKIRSTKLEDSAMYFCASSEVGQGGYTFGSGTRLTVV.

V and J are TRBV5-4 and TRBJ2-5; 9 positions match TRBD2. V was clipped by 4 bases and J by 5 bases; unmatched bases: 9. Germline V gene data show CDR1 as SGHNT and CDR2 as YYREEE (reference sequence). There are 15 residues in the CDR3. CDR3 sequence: CASSPIAGVAETQYF. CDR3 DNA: TGTGCCAGCAGCCCTATAGCGGGAGTTGCGGAGACCCAGTACTTC.